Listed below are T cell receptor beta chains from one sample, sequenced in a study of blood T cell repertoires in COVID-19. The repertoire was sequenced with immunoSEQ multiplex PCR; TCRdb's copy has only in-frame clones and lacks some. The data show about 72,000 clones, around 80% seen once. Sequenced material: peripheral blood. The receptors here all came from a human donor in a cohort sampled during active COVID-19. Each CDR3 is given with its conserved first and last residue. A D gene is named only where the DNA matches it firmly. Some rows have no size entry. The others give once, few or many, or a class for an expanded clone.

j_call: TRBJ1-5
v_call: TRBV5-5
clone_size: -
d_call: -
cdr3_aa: CASSLGLGGAYQPQHF
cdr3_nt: TGTGCCAGCAGCCTAGGGCTTGGGGGCGCCTATCAGCCCCAGCATTTT

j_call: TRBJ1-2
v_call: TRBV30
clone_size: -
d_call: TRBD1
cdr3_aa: CAWSGQGHYGYTF
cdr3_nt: TGTGCCTGGAGTGGACAGGGCCACTATGGCTACACCTTC

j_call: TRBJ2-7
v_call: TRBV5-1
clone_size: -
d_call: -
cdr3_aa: CATKVQGSSYEQYF
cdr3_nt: TGCGCCACTAAAGTACAGGGTAGTTCCTACGAGCAGTACTTC

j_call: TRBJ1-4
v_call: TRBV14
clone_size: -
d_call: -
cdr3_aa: CASSQGDTGMGEKLFF
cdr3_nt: TGTGCCAGCAGCCAAGGGGATACGGGGATGGGAGAAAAACTGTTTTTT

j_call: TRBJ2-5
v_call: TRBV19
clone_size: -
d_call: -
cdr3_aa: CASSTPGGRETQYF
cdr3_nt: TGTGCCAGTAGCACACCCGGGGGTAGGGAGACCCAGTACTTC

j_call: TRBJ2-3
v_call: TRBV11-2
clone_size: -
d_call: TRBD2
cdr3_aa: CASSPWTSGGDTQYF
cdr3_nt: TGTGCCAGCAGCCCCTGGACTAGCGGGGGAGATACGCAGTATTTT

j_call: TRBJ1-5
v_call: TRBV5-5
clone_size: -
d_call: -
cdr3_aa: CASSFEGSVQPQHF
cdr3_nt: TGTGCCAGCAGCTTTGAGGGAAGCGTTCAGCCCCAGCATTTT

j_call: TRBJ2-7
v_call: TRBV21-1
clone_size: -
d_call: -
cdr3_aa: CASSNRDRENYEQYF
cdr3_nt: TGTGCCAGCAGCAACCGGGACAGGGAAAACTACGAGCAGTACTTC

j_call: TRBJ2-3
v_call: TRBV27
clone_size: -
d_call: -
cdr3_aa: CASSATGIDTQYF
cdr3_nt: TGTGCCAGCAGTGCAACAGGGATAGATACGCAGTATTTT

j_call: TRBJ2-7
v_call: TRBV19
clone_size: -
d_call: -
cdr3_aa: CASSQVGDLYEQYF
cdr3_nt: TGTGCCAGTAGTCAAGTTGGGGACTTGTACGAGCAGTACTTC

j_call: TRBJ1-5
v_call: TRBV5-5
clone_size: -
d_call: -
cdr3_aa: CASSSRGLANQPQHF
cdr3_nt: TGTGCCAGCAGCTCCAGGGGTCTCGCCAATCAGCCCCAGCATTTT

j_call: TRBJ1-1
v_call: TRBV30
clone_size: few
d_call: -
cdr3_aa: CAWTAMNTEAFF
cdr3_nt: TGTGCCTGGACAGCGATGAACACTGAAGCTTTCTTT

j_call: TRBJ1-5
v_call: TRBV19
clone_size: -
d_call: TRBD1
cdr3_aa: CASSLTGDNQPQHF
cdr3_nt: TGTGCCAGTAGCTTAACAGGGGACAATCAGCCCCAGCATTTT

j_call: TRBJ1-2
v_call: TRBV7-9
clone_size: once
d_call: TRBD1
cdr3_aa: CASRTGLGGYTF
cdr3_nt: TGTGCCAGCAGGACAGGGCTAGGGGGCTACACCTTC

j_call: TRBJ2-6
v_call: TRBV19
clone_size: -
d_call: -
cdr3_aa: CASTYRSKFSGANVLTF
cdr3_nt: TGTGCCAGTACCTATAGATCGAAGTTCTCTGGGGCCAACGTCCTGACTTTC

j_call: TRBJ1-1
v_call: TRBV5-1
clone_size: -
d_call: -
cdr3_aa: CASSLIPVNTEAFF
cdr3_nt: TGCGCCAGCAGCTTGATCCCAGTGAACACTGAAGCTTTCTTT

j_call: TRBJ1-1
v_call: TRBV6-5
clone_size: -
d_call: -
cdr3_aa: CASSYPGTIRAFF
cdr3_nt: TGTGCCAGCAGTTACCCGGGGACTATCCGGGCTTTCTTT

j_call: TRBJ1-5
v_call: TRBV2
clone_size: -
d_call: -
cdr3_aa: CASSYLQSNQPQHF
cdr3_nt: TGTGCCAGCAGTTATTTACAGAGCAATCAGCCCCAGCATTTT

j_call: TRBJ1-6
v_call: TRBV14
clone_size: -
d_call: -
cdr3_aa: CASSQTRRTELNSPLHF
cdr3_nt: TGTGCCAGCAGCCAAACTAGGCGGACAGAGTTAAATTCACCCCTCCACTTT

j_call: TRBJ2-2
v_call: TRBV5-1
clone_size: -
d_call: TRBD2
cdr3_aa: CASSPPRAGSTGELFF
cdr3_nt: TGCGCCAGCAGCCCTCCCAGAGCGGGGTCGACCGGGGAGCTGTTTTTT

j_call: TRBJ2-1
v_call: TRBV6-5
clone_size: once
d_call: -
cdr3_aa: CASRQASGSYNEQFF
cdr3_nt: TGTGCCAGCAGACAAGCGTCCGGGTCATACAATGAGCAGTTCTTC

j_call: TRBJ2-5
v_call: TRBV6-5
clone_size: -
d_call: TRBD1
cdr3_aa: CASREDRGETQYF
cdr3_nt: TGTGCCAGCAGGGAGGACAGGGGAGAGACCCAGTACTTC

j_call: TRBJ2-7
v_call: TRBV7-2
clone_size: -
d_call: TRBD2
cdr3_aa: CASSGAGSGGYEQYF
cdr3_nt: TGTGCCAGCAGCGGCGCAGGTAGCGGGGGCTACGAGCAGTACTTC

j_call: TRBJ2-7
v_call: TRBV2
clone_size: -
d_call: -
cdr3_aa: CASSPGSSYEQYF
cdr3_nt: TGTGCCAGCAGTCCGGGTTCCTCCTACGAGCAGTACTTC

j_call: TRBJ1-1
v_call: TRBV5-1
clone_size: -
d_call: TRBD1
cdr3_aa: CASSRRQGGNTEAFF
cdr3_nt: TGCGCCAGCAGCAGACGACAGGGTGGGAACACTGAAGCTTTCTTT

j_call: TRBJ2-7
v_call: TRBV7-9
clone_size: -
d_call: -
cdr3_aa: CASSVGGGGAYEQYF
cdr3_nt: TGTGCCAGCAGCGTAGGGGGCGGGGGTGCCTACGAGCAGTACTTC

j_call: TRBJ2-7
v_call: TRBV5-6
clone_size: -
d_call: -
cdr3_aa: CASSQVGASYEQYF
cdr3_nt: TGTGCCAGCAGCCAGGTGGGAGCATCCTACGAGCAGTACTTC

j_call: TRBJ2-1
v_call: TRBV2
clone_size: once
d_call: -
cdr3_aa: CASSDPGLDFGEQFF
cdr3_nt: TGTGCCAGCAGCGATCCGGGACTCGATTTTGGTGAGCAGTTCTTC

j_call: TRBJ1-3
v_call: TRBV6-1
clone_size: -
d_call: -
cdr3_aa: CASSETGFGNTIYF
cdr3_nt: TGTGCCAGCAGTGAAACGGGTTTTGGAAACACCATATATTTT

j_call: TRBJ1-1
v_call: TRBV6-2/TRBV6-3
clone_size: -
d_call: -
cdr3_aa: CASSLRIGTEAFF
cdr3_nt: TGTGCCAGCAGTCTCAGGATCGGCACTGAAGCTTTCTTT

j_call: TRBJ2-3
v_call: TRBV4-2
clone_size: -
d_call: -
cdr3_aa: CASSQVLAGTDTQYF
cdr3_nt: TGTGCCAGCAGCCAAGTACTAGCTGGCACAGATACGCAGTATTTT

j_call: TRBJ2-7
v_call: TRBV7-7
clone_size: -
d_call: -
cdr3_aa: CASSLGPGLGTASYEQYF
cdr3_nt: TGTGCCAGCAGCTTAGGCCCCGGGCTTGGGACTGCCTCCTACGAGCAGTACTTC

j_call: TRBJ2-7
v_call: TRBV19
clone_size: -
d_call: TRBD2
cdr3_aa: CASALSAGGRYEQYF
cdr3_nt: TGTGCCAGTGCGCTTTCTGCGGGGGGCCGATACGAGCAGTACTTC

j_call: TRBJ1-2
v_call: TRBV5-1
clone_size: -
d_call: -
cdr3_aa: CASSLGPLDGYTF
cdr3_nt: TGCGCCAGCAGCTTGGGGCCCCTGGATGGCTACACCTTC

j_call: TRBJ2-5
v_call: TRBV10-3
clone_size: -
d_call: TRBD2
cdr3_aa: CAISAGLAGDPAETQYF
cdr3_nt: TGTGCCATCAGTGCGGGACTAGCGGGGGACCCAGCAGAGACCCAGTACTTC

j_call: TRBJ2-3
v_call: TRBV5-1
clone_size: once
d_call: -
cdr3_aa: CASTTYGDVSTDTQYF
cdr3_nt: TGCGCCAGCACAACCTACGGGGATGTTTCCACAGATACGCAGTATTTT

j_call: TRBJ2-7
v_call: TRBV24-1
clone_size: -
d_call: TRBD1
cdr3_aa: CATSDRDREPYEQYF
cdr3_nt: TGTGCCACCAGTGACCGGGACAGGGAGCCCTACGAGCAGTACTTC

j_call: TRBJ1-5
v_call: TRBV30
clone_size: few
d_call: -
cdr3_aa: CAWSKGGPLMPQHF
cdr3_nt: TGTGCCTGGTCTAAAGGGGGTCCCTTGATGCCCCAGCATTTT

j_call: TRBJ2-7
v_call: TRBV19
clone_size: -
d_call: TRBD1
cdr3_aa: CASSPRTGGDEQYF
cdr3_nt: TGTGCCAGTAGTCCCAGGACAGGGGGCGACGAGCAGTACTTC

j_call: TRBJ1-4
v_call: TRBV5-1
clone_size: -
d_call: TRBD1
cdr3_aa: CASSNYQGAGEKLFF
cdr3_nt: TGCGCCAGCAGCAACTACCAGGGGGCTGGCGAAAAACTGTTTTTT

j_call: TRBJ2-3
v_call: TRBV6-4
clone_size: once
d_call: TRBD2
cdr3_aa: CASSRLAGGPLDTQYF
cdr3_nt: TGTGCCAGCAGTAGACTAGCGGGGGGGCCATTGGATACGCAGTATTTT